This T cell receptor beta chain was obtained from a study of blood T cell repertoires in COVID-19. Study background: The samples span acute and convalescent COVID-19 from the United States, Italy and Spain.

The CDR3 totals 15 residues. J lost 2 bases, V lost 8 bases, and 11 bases had no gene match. Per the germline V gene, CDR1 is MNHEY and CDR2 is SMNVEV (reference sequence). As processed by the authors: Scientists estimated how many nucleated cells there were by amplifying reference gene primers. The method was immunoSEQ multiplex PCR; TCRdb's version includes in-frame clones alone and lacks a portion of them. Clone size and V and J calls were adopted from that table, with D and trimming inferred from the DNA. The sample holds around 170,000 clones, 70% to 90% seen once. The chain is built from TRBV27 and TRBJ2-7; 8 bases align to TRBD1. Material: peripheral blood. The receptor was derived from a man aged 45-65 years with active or convalescent COVID-19. Here the CDR3 reads CASGLLDRVAYEQYF. The CDR3 nucleotides are TGTGCCAGCGGCCTCTTGGACAGGGTCGCCTACGAGCAGTACTTC.